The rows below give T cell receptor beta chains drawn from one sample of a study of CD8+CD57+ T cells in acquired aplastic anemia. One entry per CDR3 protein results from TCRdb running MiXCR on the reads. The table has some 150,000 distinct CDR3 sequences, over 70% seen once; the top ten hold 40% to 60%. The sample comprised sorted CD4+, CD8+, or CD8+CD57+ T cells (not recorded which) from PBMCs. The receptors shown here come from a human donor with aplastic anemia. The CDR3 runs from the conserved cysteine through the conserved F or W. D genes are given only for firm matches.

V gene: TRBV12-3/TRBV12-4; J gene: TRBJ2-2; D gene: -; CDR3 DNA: TGTGCTAGTGGTTTGGCAGCGGGTGGGGCCGGGGAGCTGTTTTTT; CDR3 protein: CASGLAAGGAGELFF
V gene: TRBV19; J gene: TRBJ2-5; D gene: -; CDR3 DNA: TGTGCCAGTAGCCAAGTGTACCAAGAGACCCAGTACTTC; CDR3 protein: CASSQVYQETQYF
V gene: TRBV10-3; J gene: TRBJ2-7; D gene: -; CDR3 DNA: TGTGCCATCAGTGAACGGGCCTACGAGCAGTACTTC; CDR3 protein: CAISERAYEQYF
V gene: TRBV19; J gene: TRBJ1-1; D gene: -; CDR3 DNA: TGTGCCAGTAGTTTCTCCCTCGGGACCGAAGGGTTGGCTGAAGCTTTCTTT; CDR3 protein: CASSFSLGTEGLAEAFF
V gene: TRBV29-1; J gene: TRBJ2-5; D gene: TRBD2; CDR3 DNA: TGCAGCGTTGGACTAGCTGGGGGGGAGACCCAGTACTTC; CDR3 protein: CSVGLAGGETQYF
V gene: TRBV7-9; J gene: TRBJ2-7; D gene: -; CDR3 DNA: TGCGCCAGCAGCTTGGAGGTGGGACGCGTCTACGAGCAGTACTTC; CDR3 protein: CASSLEVGRVYEQYF
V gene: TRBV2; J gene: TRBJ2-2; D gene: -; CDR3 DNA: TGTGCCAGCAGTGATTACAGGGTGGACACCGGGGAGCTGTTTTTT; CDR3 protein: CASSDYRVDTGELFF
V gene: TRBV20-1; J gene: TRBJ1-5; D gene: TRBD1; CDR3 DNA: TGCAGTGCTGACAGACAGGGACTCCAGCATTTT; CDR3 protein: CSADRQGLQHF
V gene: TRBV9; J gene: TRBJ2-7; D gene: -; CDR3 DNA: TGTGCCAGCAGCCCCCAGGTACGCGGTCCCTACGAGCAGTACTTC; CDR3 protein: CASSPQVRGPYEQYF
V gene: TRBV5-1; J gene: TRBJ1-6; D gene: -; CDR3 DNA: TGTGCCAGCAGCGTAGAGGGCGTTAGCTCCTATAATTCACCCCTCCACTTT; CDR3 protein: CASSVEGVSSYNSPLHF
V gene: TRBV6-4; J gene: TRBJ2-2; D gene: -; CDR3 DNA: TGTGCCAGCAGTGACAGGGGGTCCTCTGGGGAGCTGTTTTTT; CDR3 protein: CASSDRGSSGELFF